Presented here are 2 T cell receptor beta chains from one specimen sequenced in a study of radiotherapy plus CTLA-4 blockade in lung cancer. Profiling relied on immunoSEQ multiplex PCR, and the TCRdb table lists in-frame clones only, not all of them. The top ten clones hold roughly 3.2% of a sample with some 52,000 clones, around four fifths of them seen once. Here the sequenced sample was peripheral blood, taken from a patient treated with radiotherapy plus ipilimumab. These receptors all stem from a human donor with non-small cell lung cancer who had a partial response to radiotherapy plus ipilimumab.

In this sample, this clone turned up once. The chain combines TRBV5-3 with TRBJ1-3; TRBD1 aligns across 10 bases. TRBV5-3 is labeled an ORF, and its function is uncertain. Trimming at V came to 5 bases and at J to 3 bases, leaving 11 bases not matched to a gene. CDR3 length: 17 residues. CDR3 sequence (DNA): TGTGCCAGAAGAGGGGGGGCCGGGACAGGGGATGGAAACACCATATATTTT. Protein: CARRGGAGTGDGNTIYF.

This CDR3 reads CASSYRGATNEKLFF. Written as DNA, the CDR3 is TGTGCCAGCAGTTACCGGGGAGCAACTAATGAAAAACTGTTTTTT. The chain joins TRBV6-5 to TRBJ1-4; D is unresolved. V was shortened by 2 bases and J by 0 bases, with 7 bases between the two germline ends. The germline CDR1 and CDR2 sequences are MNHEY and SVGAGI. CDR3 length equals 15 residues.